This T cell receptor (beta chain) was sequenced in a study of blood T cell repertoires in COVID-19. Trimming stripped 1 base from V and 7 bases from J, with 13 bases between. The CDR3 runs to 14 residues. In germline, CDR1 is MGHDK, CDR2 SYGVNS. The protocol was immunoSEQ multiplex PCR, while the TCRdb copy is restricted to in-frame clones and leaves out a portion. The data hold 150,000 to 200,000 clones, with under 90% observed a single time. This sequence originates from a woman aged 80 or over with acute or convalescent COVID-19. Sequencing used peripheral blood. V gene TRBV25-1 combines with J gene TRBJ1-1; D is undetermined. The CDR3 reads CASSESAGLSEAFF. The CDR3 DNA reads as TGTGCCAGCAGTGAATCGGCCGGACTAAGTGAAGCTTTCTTT.